The clone carrying this T cell receptor (beta chain) was counted at least ten times. What it binds is not known. One end of the junction does not line up with germline, which may come from a read error. This record belongs to a study of CD8 T cells in ankylosing spondylitis. Libraries for TCR beta were made by quantitative 5'-RACE with molecular barcodes. TCRdb re-called the 5' RACE reads with MiXCR, one entry per CDR3 protein. The repertoire holds a few hundred thousand distinct CDR3 sequences, with 18% as singletons. Study-wide results and limits: Ankylosing spondylitis blood seemed to carry a telltale TCR beta motif made of several highly homologous variants. In reactive arthritis synovial fluid and blood, some motif variants had been reported before. Within peripheral blood, clones linked to disease were CD8+ and relatively rare.

This receptor was obtained from a male donor with ankylosing spondylitis or in good health (not recorded which). What was sequenced was blood, either unsorted or a sorted T cell fraction (not recorded which).

CDR3 sequence (DNA): TGCGCCAGCAGCCAAGATGGAGCGGGAGGGTACTCCCACGAGCAGTACTTC. Its translation: CASSQDGAGGYSHEQYF. The chain joins TRBV4-1 to TRBJ2-7, with 10 nucleotides matching TRBD2. The CDR3 consists of 17 residues. Germline CDR1 is MGHRA and CDR2 is YSYEKL.